Listed here are 9 T cell receptor beta chains from one sample, sequenced in a study of PD-L1 blockade in urothelial cancer. Sequencing used immunoSEQ multiplex PCR; TCRdb keeps in-frame clones, though not all of them. The data hold fewer than 40,000 clones, with over 70% observed a single time. The input for sequencing was PBMCs, taken around atezolizumab (anti-PD-L1) treatment. Every receptor here comes from a man aged 50 or older with urothelial cancer.

The chain is built from TRBV27 and TRBJ2-2; D ambiguous. V lost 1 base and J lost 0, with 9 bases in between. The CDR3 contains 16 residues. CDR1 and CDR2 from the germline V gene are MNHEY and SMNVEV (reference sequence). The chain's CDR3 is CASSLYNPPNTGELFF. The CDR3 bases are TGTGCCAGCAGTTTATACAACCCACCGAACACCGGGGAGCTGTTTTTT.

This clone was observed a single time. The chain links TRBV30 to TRBJ2-5, with D perhaps matching TRBD2 (6 bases). Germline V gene sequence: CDR1 GTSNPN, CDR2 SVGIG (reference sequence). Trimming removed 5 bases from V and 5 bases from J, with 12 bases in between. This CDR3 has 12 amino acids. CDR3 nucleotides: TGTGCCTGGGCGGAGGGGTGGGAGACCCAGTACTTC. Translating gives CAWAEGWETQYF.

The V gene is TRBV2, the J gene TRBJ1-4; 7 nucleotides line up with TRBD1. The CDR3 contains 12 residues. V gave up 6 bases and J gave up 7 bases; unmatched junction bases: 2. Germline CDR1 SNHLY, CDR2 FYNNEI. The CDR3 protein is CASRQGTEKLFF. The CDR3 coding sequence is TGTGCCAGCAGACAGGGGACTGAAAAACTGTTTTTT.

The chain recombines TRBV4-3 with TRBJ1-1, with a weak D call TRBD1 (5 bases). This CDR3 is built from 13 residues. V was cut by 0 bases and J by 6 bases, with 8 bases left in between. From germline, CDR1 is LGHNA and CDR2 YSLEER. This chain's CDR3 is CASSQDRDAEAFF. For the CDR3, the DNA is TGCGCCAGCAGCCAAGACAGGGATGCTGAAGCTTTCTTT.

The J gene is TRBJ2-7, the V gene TRBV9; unclear D gene. There are 13 residues in the CDR3. CDR1 and CDR2 from the germline V gene are SGDLS and YYNGEE. Trimming removed 0 bases from V and 7 bases from J, with 11 bases in between. The CDR3 sequence is CASSVERGGEQYF. DNA of the CDR3: TGTGCCAGCAGCGTAGAGAGAGGTGGAGAGCAGTACTTC.

This chain links TRBV12-5 with TRBJ2-7, with D possibly matching TRBD2 (5 bases). V shed 7 bases and J shed 3 bases, with 7 bases lying between them. The CDR3 is 11 amino acids. The germline gives CDR1 LGHNT, CDR2 FRNRAP. The CDR3 nucleotides read TGTGCTAGTGCCCGGGGCTACGAGCAGTACTTC. Translating it yields CASARGYEQYF.

The V and J genes are TRBV28 and TRBJ1-5; D perhaps matches TRBD1 (6 bases). This CDR3 has 14 residues. Trimming removed 2 bases at V and 5 bases at J, with 10 bases between. Looked up from germline, CDR1 is MDHEN and CDR2 is SYDVKM. CDR3 loop: CASSLPQGDQPQHF. The CDR3 DNA reads TGTGCCAGCAGTTTACCACAGGGCGATCAGCCCCAGCATTTT. Supplemented by reference TRBV28 and TRBJ1-5, the full variable domain reads DVKVTQSSRYLVKRTGEKVFLECVQDMDHENMFWYRQDPGLGLRLIYFSYDVKMKEKGDIPEGYSVSREKKERFSLILESASTNQTSMYLCASSLPQGDQPQHFGDGTRLSIL.

The chain uses TRBV9 and TRBJ2-2; D gene unclear. Germline CDR1 SGDLS, CDR2 YYNGEE. This CDR3 has 16 amino acids. Between the trimmed V and J ends, which lost 0 bases and 4 bases, there was a span of 13 bases. The CDR3 bases are TGTGCCAGCAGCGTAGACCCGTTGGCAGGCACCGGGGAGCTGTTTTTT. Its translation: CASSVDPLAGTGELFF.

The chain has TRBV5-5 and TRBJ1-2; tentatively, D is TRBD1 (6 bases). The CDR3 totals 13 residues. CDR1 SGHKS and CDR2 YYEKEE come from the germline V gene (reference sequence). Trimming removed 0 bases at V and 4 bases at J, with 7 bases between. CDR3 in amino acids: CASSLGGGYGYTF. DNA for the CDR3: TGTGCCAGCAGCTTGGGAGGGGGCTATGGCTACACCTTC.